Below, 18 T cell receptor beta chains from the same sample are listed, as sequenced in a study of cytomegalovirus exposure and HLA in healthy donors (dated by TCRdb to about 2017). Receptor libraries were prepared by the immunoSEQ multiplex PCR assay. For the multiplex PCR, a mixture combining 60 forward primers for TCR Vbeta segments and 13 reverse primers for TCR Jbeta segments was used. The table was pulled from immuneACCESS by TCRdb, which kept in-frame rearrangements only. Such tables lose some clones; where checked, under half of the loss comes from unresolved V genes, and the rest has no known cause. This sample is represented by 100,000 to 150,000 clones; approximately 82% of them were singletons. The ten largest account for 2.5% to 3.5% of the sample. The sequencing sample was made of PBMCs. Receptors originate from a woman between 18 and 29 years old in good health and CMV-seropositive.

The rearrangement joins TRBV6-1 to TRBJ1-2, with D unresolved. The CDR3 runs to 14 residues. The V and J ends lost 1 base and 5 bases respectively, with 11 bases between them. Germline V gene data show CDR1 as MNHNS and CDR2 as SASEGT. CDR3 in DNA: TGTGCCAGCAGTGAAGTCGGACTAACGTATGGCTACACCTTC. This translates into CASSEVGLTYGYTF.

This chain connects TRBV27 to TRBJ2-1; D is unclear. V lost 4 bases and J 0 bases, leaving 10 bases between the germline ends. Germline-derived CDR1 and CDR2 are MNHEY and SMNVEV (reference sequence). The CDR3 has 15 amino acids. Here the CDR3 reads CASSSFPDSYNEQFF. DNA of the CDR3: TGTGCCAGCAGTTCATTCCCAGACTCCTACAATGAGCAGTTCTTC.

V gene TRBV29-1 combines with J gene TRBJ1-1; 8 bases map to TRBD1. The CDR3 covers 11 residues. V was clipped by 4 bases and J by 5 bases; unmatched bases: 0. Germline loops: CDR1 SQVTM, CDR2 ANQGSEA. In DNA form, the CDR3 reads TGCAGCGTTGGACAGGGGACTGAAGCTTTCTTT. This sequence encodes CSVGQGTEAFF. Full variable domain (rest looked up from reference TRBV29-1 and TRBJ1-1): SAVISQKPSRDICQRGTSLTIQCQVDSQVTMMFWYRQQPGQSLTLIATANQGSEATYESGFVIDKFPISRPNLTFSTLTVSNMSPEDSSIYLCSVGQGTEAFFGQGTRLTVV.

This clone was counted a single time. J is TRBJ2-7 and V is TRBV4-2; 12 bases fit TRBD2. Germline loops: CDR1 LGHNA, CDR2 YNFKEQ. This CDR3 has 14 residues. V dropped 5 bases and J dropped 5; count of bases not matched to a gene: 4. CDR3 region: CASSSLAGGNEQYF. DNA for the CDR3: TGTGCCAGCAGCTCCCTAGCGGGGGGGAACGAGCAGTACTTC.

This clone was recorded once. V is TRBV11-2 and J is TRBJ2-5, with 14 bases lining up with TRBD2. V shed 2 bases and J 4 bases; nucleotides not matched to a gene: 9. CDR1 and CDR2 from the germline V gene are SGHAT and FQNNGV. The CDR3 loop spans 18 amino acids. The CDR3 DNA reads TGTGCCAGCAGCTTACGGGGTAGGGGGACTAGCGGGGGAGAGACCCAGTACTTC. It specifies CASSLRGRGTSGGETQYF.

CDR3 DNA sequence: TGCGCCAGCAGCTTGGAACAGGTGACCGGGGAGCTGTTTTTT. Its protein product is CASSLEQVTGELFF. V gene TRBV5-1 combines with J gene TRBJ2-2; TRBD1 is a possible D gene (5 bases). V was clipped by 0 bases and J by 5 bases, with 8 bases between them. From germline, CDR1 is SGHRS and CDR2 YFSETQ. This CDR3 contains 14 residues. Complete variable domain (other parts from reference TRBV5-1 and TRBJ2-2): KAGVTQTPRYLIKTRGQQVTLSCSPISGHRSVSWYQQTPGQGLQFLFEYFSETQRNKGNFPGRFSGRQFSNSRSEMNVSTLELGDSALYLCASSLEQVTGELFFGEGSRLTVL.

The chain's CDR3 is CSVPGQANGYTF. The CDR3 region has the DNA TGCAGCGTACCGGGACAGGCGAATGGCTACACCTTC. The genes are TRBV29-1 and TRBJ1-2; 8 bases align to TRBD1. CDR1 and CDR2 from the germline V gene are SQVTM and ANQGSEA. This CDR3 comprises 12 residues. The ends lost 6 bases at V and 6 bases at J; junction bases unmatched: 6.

The chain joins TRBV21-1 to TRBJ2-1; the table's D gene call, TRBD1, was not cross checked with the DNA. TRBV21-1 has pseudogene status. The CDR3 has 16 residues. The CDR3 DNA reads TGTGCCAGCAGCAAAGCGCGCAGGGGGCAAAACAATGAGCAGTTCTTC. This gives the protein CASSKARRGQNNEQFF.

The chain uses TRBV30 and TRBJ2-5; 8 nucleotides line up with TRBD2. Trimming removed 6 bases from V and 4 bases from J; junction bases left unmatched: 10. Germline V gene lookup returns CDR1 GTSNPN and CDR2 SVGIG (reference sequence). The length of the CDR3 is 14 residues. CDR3 loop: CACTGGAKLETQYF. The CDR3 DNA reads as TGTGCCTGCACCGGGGGGGCCAAACTAGAGACCCAGTACTTC.

This clone was found once. The J gene is TRBJ1-2, the V gene TRBV29-1; D may be TRBD1 (5 bases). With 3 bases removed from V and 4 bases from J, the gap between germline ends came to 15 bases. Germline loops: CDR1 SQVTM, CDR2 ANQGSEA. The CDR3 runs to 14 residues. CDR3 residues: CSVDGGDPLYGYTF. CDR3 nucleotide sequence: TGCAGCGTTGATGGGGGGGATCCACTCTATGGCTACACCTTC. The full variable domain, its missing parts supplied by reference TRBV29-1 and TRBJ1-2, is SAVISQKPSRDICQRGTSLTIQCQVDSQVTMMFWYRQQPGQSLTLIATANQGSEATYESGFVIDKFPISRPNLTFSTLTVSNMSPEDSSIYLCSVDGGDPLYGYTFGSGTRLTVV.

This clone was counted only a few times. CDR3 sequence reads: CASSQLGAGYEQYF. In nucleotides, the CDR3 is TGTGCCAGCAGCCAACTCGGGGCGGGATACGAGCAGTACTTC. The chain recombines TRBV27 with TRBJ2-5; maybe TRBD2 (6 bases). The J call may be faulty, since TRBJ2-7 better matches the DNA end. This CDR3 spans 14 amino acids. Germline assignment: CDR1 MNHEY and CDR2 SMNVEV (reference sequence).

The chain uses TRBV2 and TRBJ2-7; maybe TRBD1 (5 bases). CDR3 length equals 12 residues. The V gene lost 3 bases and the J gene lost 5 bases, with 8 bases spanning the gap. Looked up from germline, CDR1 is SNHLY and CDR2 is FYNNEI. The CDR3 here is CASSDRADEQYF. The CDR3 nucleotides read TGTGCCAGCAGTGACAGGGCTGACGAGCAGTACTTC.

This chain uses TRBV7-6 with TRBJ1-5, with D perhaps matching TRBD1 (5 bases). CDR1 and CDR2 from the germline V gene are SGHVS and FNYEAQ. V dropped 4 bases and J dropped 1 base, with 17 bases sitting between them. The CDR3 sequence is 17 residues long. The CDR3 DNA reads as TGTGCCAGCAGCTCCTGGGGGGATCCTTCAAGCAATCAGCCCCAGCATTTT. As protein: CASSSWGDPSSNQPQHF.

The chain employs TRBV6-1 and TRBJ2-3; TRBD1 agrees at 10 bases. V was pared by 3 bases and J by 1 base, with 4 bases of the junction left unmatched. This CDR3 is built from 16 residues. Germline CDR1 and CDR2: MNHNS and SASEGT. CDR3 amino acids: CASSEFGTGGTDTQYF. The DNA of the CDR3 is TGTGCCAGCAGTGAGTTTGGGACAGGGGGCACAGATACGCAGTATTTT.

Only one count was recorded for this clone. The J gene is TRBJ2-5, the V gene TRBV7-6, with 11 bases lining up with TRBD2. V gave up 6 bases and J gave up 0 bases; unmatched junction bases: 6. The CDR3 is made up of 16 amino acids. Germline loops: CDR1 SGHVS, CDR2 FNYEAQ. For the CDR3, the DNA is TGTGCCAGCAGTCCTGGGACTAGCGGATACCAAGAGACCCAGTACTTC. Translation: CASSPGTSGYQETQYF.

V and J are TRBV10-2 and TRBJ2-5, with 9 bases aligning to TRBD2. The CDR3 totals 13 residues. V was clipped by 5 bases and J by 4 bases; unmatched bases: 2. The germline CDR1 and CDR2 sequences are WSHSY and SAAADI. CDR3 protein: CASSFSGGETQYF. The DNA of the CDR3 is TGCGCCAGCAGTTTTAGCGGGGGAGAGACCCAGTACTTC.

This chain links TRBV19 with TRBJ2-3; perhaps TRBD1 as D (6 bases). This CDR3 is built from 16 residues. The germline V gene encodes CDR1 LNHDA and CDR2 SQIVND (reference sequence). V shed 4 bases and J shed 2 bases, with 16 bases lying between them. In DNA form, the CDR3 reads TGTGCCAGTAGTAGAGAGGACAGATCTTACACAGATACGCAGTATTTT. Translated, it gives CASSREDRSYTDTQYF.

CDR3 bases: TGTGCCAGCAGTTTGTCTGCGGGGGGGCAAAGATATACGCAGTATTTT. Protein: CASSLSAGGQRYTQYF. The rearrangement uses TRBV27 and TRBJ2-3; 9 positions match TRBD2. The CDR3 consists of 16 residues. After removal of 3 bases from V and 7 bases from J, the junction contained 11 bases not matched to a gene. From germline, CDR1 is MNHEY and CDR2 SMNVEV (reference sequence).